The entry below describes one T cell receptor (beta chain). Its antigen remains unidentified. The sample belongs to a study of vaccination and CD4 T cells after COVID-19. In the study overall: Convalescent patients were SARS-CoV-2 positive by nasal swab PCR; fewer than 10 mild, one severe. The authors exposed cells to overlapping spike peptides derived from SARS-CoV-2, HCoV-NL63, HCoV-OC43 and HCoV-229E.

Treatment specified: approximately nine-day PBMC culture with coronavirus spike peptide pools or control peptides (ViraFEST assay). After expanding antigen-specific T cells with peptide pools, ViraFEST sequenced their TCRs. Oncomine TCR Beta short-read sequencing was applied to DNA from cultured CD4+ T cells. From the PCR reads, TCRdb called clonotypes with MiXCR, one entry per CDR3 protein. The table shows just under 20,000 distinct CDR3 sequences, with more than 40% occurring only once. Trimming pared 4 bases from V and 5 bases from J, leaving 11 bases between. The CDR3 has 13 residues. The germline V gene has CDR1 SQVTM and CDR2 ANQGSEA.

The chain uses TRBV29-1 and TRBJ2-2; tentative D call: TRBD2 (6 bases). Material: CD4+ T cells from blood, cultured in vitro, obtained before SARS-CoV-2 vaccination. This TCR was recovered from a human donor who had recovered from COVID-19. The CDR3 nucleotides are TGCAGCGTTGGGACTATGGGTACCGGGGAGCTGTTTTTT. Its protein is CSVGTMGTGELFF.